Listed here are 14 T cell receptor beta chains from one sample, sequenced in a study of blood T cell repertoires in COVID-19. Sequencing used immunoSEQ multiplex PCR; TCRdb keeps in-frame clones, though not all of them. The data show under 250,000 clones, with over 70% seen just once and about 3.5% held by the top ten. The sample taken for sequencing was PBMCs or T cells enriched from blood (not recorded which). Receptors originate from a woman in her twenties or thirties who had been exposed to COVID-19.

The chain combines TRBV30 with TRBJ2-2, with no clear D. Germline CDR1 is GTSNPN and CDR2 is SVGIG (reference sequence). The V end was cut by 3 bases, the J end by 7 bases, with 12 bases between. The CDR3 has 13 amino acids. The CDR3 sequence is CAWSRSIGGELFF. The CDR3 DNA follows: TGTGCCTGGAGCCGGAGCATTGGCGGGGAGCTGTTTTTT.

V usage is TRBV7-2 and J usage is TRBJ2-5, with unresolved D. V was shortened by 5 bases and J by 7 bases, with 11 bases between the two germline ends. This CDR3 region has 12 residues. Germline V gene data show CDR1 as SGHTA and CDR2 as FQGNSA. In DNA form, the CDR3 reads TGTGCCAGCAGCCCGAGTGGTGTGACCCAGTACTTC. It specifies CASSPSGVTQYF.

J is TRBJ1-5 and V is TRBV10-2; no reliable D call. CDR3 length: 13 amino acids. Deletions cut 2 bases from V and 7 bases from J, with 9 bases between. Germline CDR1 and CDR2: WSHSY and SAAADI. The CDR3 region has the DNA TGCGCCAGCAGTGAGAATGCGGGACAGCCCCAGCATTTT. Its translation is CASSENAGQPQHF.

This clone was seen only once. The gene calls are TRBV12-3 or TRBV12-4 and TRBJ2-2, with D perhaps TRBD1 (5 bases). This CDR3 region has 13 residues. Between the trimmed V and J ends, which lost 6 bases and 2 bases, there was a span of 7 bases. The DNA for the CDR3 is TGTGCCAGCAGCGACAGAAACACCGGGGAGCTGTTTTTT. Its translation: CASSDRNTGELFF.

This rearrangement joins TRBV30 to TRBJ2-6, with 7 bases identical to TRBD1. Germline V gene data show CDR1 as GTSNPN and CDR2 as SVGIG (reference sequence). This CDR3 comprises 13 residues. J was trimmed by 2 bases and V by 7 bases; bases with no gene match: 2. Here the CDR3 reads CASQGAGANVLTF. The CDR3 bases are TGTGCCTCCCAGGGGGCTGGGGCCAACGTCCTGACTTTC. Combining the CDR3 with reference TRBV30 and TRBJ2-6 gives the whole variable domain SQTIHQWPATLVQPVGSPLSLECTVEGTSNPNLYWYRQAAGRGLQLLFYSVGIGQISSEVPQNLSASRPQDRQFILSSKKLLLSDSGFYLCASQGAGANVLTFGAGSRLTVL.

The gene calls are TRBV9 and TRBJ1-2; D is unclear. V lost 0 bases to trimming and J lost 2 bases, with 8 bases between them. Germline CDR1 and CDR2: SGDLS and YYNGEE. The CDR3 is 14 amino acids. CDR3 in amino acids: CASSVASGNYGYTF. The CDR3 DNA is TGTGCCAGCAGCGTAGCTTCGGGGAACTATGGCTACACCTTC.

For the CDR3, the DNA is TGCAGCTGCGGGACAGCCTACGAGCAGTACTTC. This translates into CSCGTAYEQYF. The V gene is TRBV29-1, the J gene TRBJ2-7, with D tentatively TRBD1 (7 bases). This CDR3 region has 11 residues. With 8 bases removed from V and 2 bases from J, the gap between germline ends came to 10 bases. The V gene's germline CDR1 is SQVTM and CDR2 ANQGSEA.

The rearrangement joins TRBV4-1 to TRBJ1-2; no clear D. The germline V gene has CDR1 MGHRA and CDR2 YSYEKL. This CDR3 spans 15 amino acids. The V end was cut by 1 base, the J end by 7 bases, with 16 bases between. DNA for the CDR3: TGCGCCAGCAGCCAAGGGGCCCCGGCGGGTGGTGGCTACACCTTC. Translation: CASSQGAPAGGGYTF.

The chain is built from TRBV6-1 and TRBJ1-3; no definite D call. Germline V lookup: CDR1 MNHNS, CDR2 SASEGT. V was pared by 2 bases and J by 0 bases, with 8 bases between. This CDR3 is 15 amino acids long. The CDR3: CASSEQVDSGNTIYF. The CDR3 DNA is TGTGCCAGCAGTGAACAGGTAGACTCTGGAAACACCATATATTTT.

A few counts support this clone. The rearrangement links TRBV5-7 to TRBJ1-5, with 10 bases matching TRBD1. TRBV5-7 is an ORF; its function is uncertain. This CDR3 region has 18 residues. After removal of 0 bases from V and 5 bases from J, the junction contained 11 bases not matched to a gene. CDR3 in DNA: TGTGCCAGCAGCTTGGCCCGCGGGAGTGACAGGGGGCATCAGCCCCAGCATTTT. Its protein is CASSLARGSDRGHQPQHF.

CDR3 residues: CASSQDEGGSYYNEQFF. DNA for the CDR3: TGCGCCAGCAGCCAAGATGAGGGCGGGAGCTATTACAATGAGCAGTTCTTC. This chain joins TRBV4-1 and TRBJ2-1; 7 bases match TRBD2. The CDR3 has 17 amino acids. After removal of 0 bases from V and 4 bases from J, the junction contained 9 bases not matched to a gene. Germline CDR1 is MGHRA and CDR2 is YSYEKL.

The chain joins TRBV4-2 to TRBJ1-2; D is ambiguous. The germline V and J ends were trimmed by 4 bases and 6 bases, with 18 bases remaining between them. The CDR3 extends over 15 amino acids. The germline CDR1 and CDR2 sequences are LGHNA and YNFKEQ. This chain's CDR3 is CASSRETYPIDGYTF. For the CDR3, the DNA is TGTGCCAGCAGCCGCGAGACATATCCAATTGATGGCTACACCTTC.

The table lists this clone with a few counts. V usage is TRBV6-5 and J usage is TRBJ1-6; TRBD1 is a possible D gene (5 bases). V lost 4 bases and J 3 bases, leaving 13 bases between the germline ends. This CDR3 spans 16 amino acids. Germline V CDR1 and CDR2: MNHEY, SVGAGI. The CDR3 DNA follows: TGTGCCAGCAGTTCCTCGGGGGGTTTCTATAATTCACCCCTCCACTTT. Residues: CASSSSGGFYNSPLHF.

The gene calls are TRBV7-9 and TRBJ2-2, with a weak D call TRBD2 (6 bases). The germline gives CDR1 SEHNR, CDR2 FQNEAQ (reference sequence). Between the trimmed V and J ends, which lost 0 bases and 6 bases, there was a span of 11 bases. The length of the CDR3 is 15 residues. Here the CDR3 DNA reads TGTGCCAGCAGCTTAGCGCTGCGGGACTCCGGGGAGCTGTTTTTT. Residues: CASSLALRDSGELFF.